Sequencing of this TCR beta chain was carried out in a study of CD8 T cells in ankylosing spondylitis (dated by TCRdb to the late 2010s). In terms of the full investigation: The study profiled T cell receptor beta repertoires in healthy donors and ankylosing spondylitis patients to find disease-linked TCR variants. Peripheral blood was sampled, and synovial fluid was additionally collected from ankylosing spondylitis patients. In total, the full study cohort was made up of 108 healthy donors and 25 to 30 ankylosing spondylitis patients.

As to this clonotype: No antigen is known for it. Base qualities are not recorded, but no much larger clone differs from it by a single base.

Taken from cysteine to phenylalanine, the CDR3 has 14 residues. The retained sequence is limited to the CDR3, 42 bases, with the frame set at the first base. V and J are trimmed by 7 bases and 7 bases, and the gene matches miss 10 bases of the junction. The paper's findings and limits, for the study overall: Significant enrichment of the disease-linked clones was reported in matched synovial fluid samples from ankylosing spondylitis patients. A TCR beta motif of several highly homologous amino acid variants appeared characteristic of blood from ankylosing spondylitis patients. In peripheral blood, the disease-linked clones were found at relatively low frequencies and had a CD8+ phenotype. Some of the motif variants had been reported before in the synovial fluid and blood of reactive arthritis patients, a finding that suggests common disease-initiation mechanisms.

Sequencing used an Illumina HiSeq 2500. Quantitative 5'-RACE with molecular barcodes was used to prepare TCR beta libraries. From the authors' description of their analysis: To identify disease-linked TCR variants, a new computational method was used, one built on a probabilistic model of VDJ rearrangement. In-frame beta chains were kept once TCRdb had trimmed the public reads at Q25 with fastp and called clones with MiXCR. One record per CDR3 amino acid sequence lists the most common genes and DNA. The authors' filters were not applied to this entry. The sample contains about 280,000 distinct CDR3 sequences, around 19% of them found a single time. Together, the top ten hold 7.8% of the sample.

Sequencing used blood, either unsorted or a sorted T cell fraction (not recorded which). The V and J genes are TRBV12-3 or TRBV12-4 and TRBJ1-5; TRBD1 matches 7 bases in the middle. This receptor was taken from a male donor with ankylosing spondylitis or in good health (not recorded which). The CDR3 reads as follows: CASTFGGGGQPQHF. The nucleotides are TGTGCCAGCACCTTCGGAGGGGGCGGGCAGCCCCAGCATTTT.